The 27 T cell receptor beta chains below come from one sample, sequenced in a study of T cell responses to AZD1222 COVID-19 vaccine. Measured with immunoSEQ multiplex PCR; TCRdb has only the in-frame clones, and not every one. The repertoire holds approximately 80,000 clones, 80% to 90% seen once, with around 3.6% in the top ten. The sample in question was peripheral blood, obtained 28 days after the second AZD1222 dose. These receptors all come from an adult who received the AZD1222 COVID-19 vaccine.

The chain links TRBV16 to TRBJ1-4, with D unresolved. This CDR3 spans 17 amino acids. CDR1 and CDR2 from the germline V gene are KGHSY and FQNENV. Trimming took off 4 bases at V and 0 bases at J, with 15 bases between the two ends. The CDR3 DNA follows: TGTGCCAGCAGCCTTGGACGCACATCCTCAACTAATGAAAAACTGTTTTTT. Translating gives CASSLGRTSSTNEKLFF.

J is TRBJ1-2 and V is TRBV29-1; the D is unclear. The CDR3 sequence is 12 residues long. V dropped 7 bases and J dropped 2 bases, with 11 bases sitting between them. Germline CDR1 reads SQVTM; CDR2 reads ANQGSEA. Here the CDR3 reads CSALSTNYGYTF. The CDR3 DNA reads as TGCAGCGCCCTCAGTACCAACTATGGCTACACCTTC.

V usage is TRBV28 and J usage is TRBJ1-2; no reliable D call. V lost 7 bases and J 5 bases, leaving 14 bases between the germline ends. The V gene's germline CDR1 is MDHEN and CDR2 SYDVKM. This CDR3 contains 13 residues. CDR3 amino acids: CASISPQVYGYTF. CDR3 coding DNA: TGTGCCAGCATCAGTCCGCAGGTGTATGGCTACACCTTC.

The V gene is TRBV6-2 or TRBV6-3, the J gene TRBJ2-7; 9 nucleotides line up with TRBD1. V lost 1 base to trimming and J lost 2 bases; unmatched junction nucleotides: 9. This CDR3 spans 17 amino acids. CDR1 and CDR2 from the germline V gene are MNHEY and SVGEGT. The CDR3 DNA sequence: TGTGCCAGCAGTTACTTCAAACCGGGACAGGGCCCCTACGAGCAGTACTTC. Protein product: CASSYFKPGQGPYEQYF.

This clone was detected once. V gene TRBV7-2 combines with J gene TRBJ2-1; TRBD2 might be the D (6 bases). In germline, CDR1 is SGHTA, CDR2 FQGNSA. V was trimmed by 1 base and J by 10 bases, leaving 11 bases between them. The CDR3 extends over 13 amino acids. In DNA, the CDR3 is TGTGCCAGCAGCTTAGGGGGGGTAAAAGAGCAGTTCTTC. Protein product: CASSLGGVKEQFF.

V and J are TRBV27 and TRBJ2-2; TRBD1 matches 8 bases. The CDR3 extends over 16 amino acids. Germline V gene lookup returns CDR1 MNHEY and CDR2 SMNVEV (reference sequence). The trim removed 7 bases at V and 1 base at J, leaving 8 bases unmatched. CDR3 region: CASTEWGQENTGELFF. CDR3 sequence (DNA): TGTGCCAGCACCGAATGGGGACAGGAGAACACCGGGGAGCTGTTTTTT.

This chain links TRBV30 with TRBJ2-6, with D perhaps matching TRBD2 (5 bases). CDR1 GTSNPN and CDR2 SVGIG come from the germline V gene (reference sequence). The CDR3 spans 14 residues. Between the trimmed V and J ends, which lost 4 bases and 4 bases, there was a span of 11 bases. CDR3 sequence (DNA): TGTGCCTGGACCGGGATCCGCGGGGCCAACGTCCTGACTTTC. Encoded protein: CAWTGIRGANVLTF.

The chain combines TRBV9 with TRBJ1-6, with TRBD1 matching 8 bases. The CDR3 totals 14 residues. The junction had 6 bases not matched to a gene; V was cut back by 4 bases and J by 9 bases. The germline V gene encodes CDR1 SGDLS and CDR2 YYNGEE. CDR3 nucleotides: TGTGCCAGCAGCCCCCGGACAGGGACTTCACCCCTCCACTTT. It is translated as CASSPRTGTSPLHF.

This clone has a single count. The chain couples TRBV10-3 to TRBJ1-6; 8 bases are shared with TRBD1. The CDR3 sequence is 19 residues long. The V segment lost 6 bases and the J segment 0 bases; nucleotides outside the gene matches: 13. Germline V lookup: CDR1 ENHRY, CDR2 SYGVKD. CDR3 protein: CAISQEFGQGSSYNSPLHF. In nucleotides, the CDR3 is TGTGCCATCAGCCAAGAATTCGGACAGGGTAGCTCCTATAATTCACCCCTCCACTTT.

V gene TRBV30 combines with J gene TRBJ1-2; D is unclear. Trimming took off 0 bases at V and 4 bases at J, with 6 bases between the two ends. The CDR3 length is 12 residues. The germline gives CDR1 GTSNPN, CDR2 SVGIG (reference sequence). The CDR3 sequence: CAWSVTPYGYTF. The CDR3 coding sequence is TGTGCCTGGAGTGTAACCCCCTATGGCTACACCTTC. The variable domain in full, with the rest retrieved from reference TRBV30 and TRBJ1-2, is SQTIHQWPATLVQPVGSPLSLECTVEGTSNPNLYWYRQAAGRGLQLLFYSVGIGQISSEVPQNLSASRPQDRQFILSSKKLLLSDSGFYLCAWSVTPYGYTFGSGTRLTVV.

The J gene is TRBJ1-6, the V gene TRBV7-9; D remains ambiguous. This CDR3 is 14 amino acids long. V lost 1 base, J lost 8 bases, and 9 bases lay in between. CDR1 SEHNR and CDR2 FQNEAQ come from the germline V gene (reference sequence). The CDR3 sequence: CASSLDTYDSPLHF. The CDR3 DNA follows: TGTGCCAGCAGCTTAGATACGTACGATTCACCCCTCCACTTT. Looking up the rest from reference TRBV7-9 and TRBJ1-6 gives the full variable domain: DTGVSQNPRHKITKRGQNVTFRCDPISEHNRLYWYRQTLGQGPEFLTYFQNEAQLEKSRLLSDRFSAERPKGSFSTLEIQRTEQGDSAMYLCASSLDTYDSPLHFGNGTRLTVT.

This rearrangement joins TRBV7-9 to TRBJ2-7; D is unresolved. Trimming took 0 bases from V and 5 from J, leaving 8 bases between them. Germline loops: CDR1 SEHNR, CDR2 FQNEAQ (reference sequence). This CDR3 spans 13 amino acids. Written as DNA, the CDR3 is TGTGCCAGCAGCTTAGCGGTACCCAACGAGCAGTACTTC. It encodes CASSLAVPNEQYF. Variable domain in full (rest from reference TRBV7-9 and TRBJ2-7): DTGVSQNPRHKITKRGQNVTFRCDPISEHNRLYWYRQTLGQGPEFLTYFQNEAQLEKSRLLSDRFSAERPKGSFSTLEIQRTEQGDSAMYLCASSLAVPNEQYFGPGTRLTVT.

This clone was found a few times. This sequence joins TRBV15 and TRBJ1-5, with D unresolved. There are 13 residues in the CDR3. With 5 bases removed from V and 0 bases from J, the gap between germline ends came to 5 bases. Germline-derived CDR1 and CDR2 are LNHNV and YYDKDF (reference sequence). The CDR3 nucleotides read TGTGCCACCAGCTTGGATAGCAATCAGCCCCAGCATTTT. Protein product: CATSLDSNQPQHF. Variable domain in full (rest from reference TRBV15 and TRBJ1-5): DAMVIQNPRYQVTQFGKPVTLSCSQTLNHNVMYWYQQKSSQAPKLLFHYYDKDFNNEADTPDNFQSRRPNTSFCFLDIRSPGLGDTAMYLCATSLDSNQPQHFGDGTRLSIL.

The DNA for the CDR3 is TGTGCCAGCAGTTCATTCTCCACCGGGACTAGCGGGAGGGGGTCCTACAATGAGCAGTTCTTC. This sequence encodes CASSSFSTGTSGRGSYNEQFF. The chain carries TRBV6-2 or TRBV6-3 and TRBJ2-1; 16 bases are shared with TRBD2. J lost 1 base, V lost 4 bases, and 13 bases had no gene match. This CDR3 comprises 21 residues. CDR1 MNHEY and CDR2 SVGEGT come from the germline V gene.

V gene TRBV28 combines with J gene TRBJ1-4; D call uncertain. With 2 bases removed from V and 4 bases from J, the gap between germline ends came to 5 bases. Germline V gene lookup returns CDR1 MDHEN and CDR2 SYDVKM. This CDR3 is built from 13 residues. The CDR3 reads CASSLQLNEKLFF. The CDR3 region has the DNA TGTGCCAGCAGTTTACAGCTTAATGAAAAACTGTTTTTT.

The CDR3 region has the DNA TGTGCCAGCTCACCAGAACGGCAGTCCACCGGGGAGCTGTTTTTT. Its protein is CASSPERQSTGELFF. The chain is built from TRBV18 and TRBJ2-2; D unresolved. Trimming removed 2 bases at V and 4 bases at J, with 11 bases between. The germline gives CDR1 KGHSH, CDR2 LQKENI. The CDR3 has 15 residues. Variable domain in full (rest from reference TRBV18 and TRBJ2-2): NAGVMQNPRHLVRRRGQEARLRCSPMKGHSHVYWYRQLPEEGLKFMVYLQKENIIDESGMPKERFSAEFPKEGPSILRIQQVVRGDSAAYFCASSPERQSTGELFFGEGSRLTVL.

The genes are TRBV6-5 and TRBJ1-2; TRBD1 matches at 7 bases. Germline assignment: CDR1 MNHEY and CDR2 SVGAGI. This CDR3 is built from 15 residues. Trimming took 2 bases from V and 4 from J; bases not matched to a gene: 7. The CDR3 DNA reads as TGTGCCAGCAGTTACCTTGGACAGGCGATCTATGGCTACACCTTC. Amino acids: CASSYLGQAIYGYTF.

V usage is TRBV19 and J usage is TRBJ2-2; TRBD1 might be the D (5 bases). V was clipped by 1 base and J by 3 bases, with 9 bases between them. The germline gives CDR1 LNHDA, CDR2 SQIVND (reference sequence). The CDR3 covers 15 residues. The CDR3 spells CASSIAGSDTGELFF. The DNA for the CDR3 is TGTGCCAGTAGTATAGCAGGGTCCGACACCGGGGAGCTGTTTTTT.

The chain links TRBV11-1 to TRBJ2-7; D is possibly TRBD2 (6 bases). Germline V lookup: CDR1 SGHAT, CDR2 FQDESV (reference sequence). This CDR3 region has 14 residues. V was trimmed by 5 bases and J by 3 bases, leaving 14 bases between them. The CDR3 region is CASSHIMGGYEQYF. The CDR3 DNA is TGTGCCAGCAGCCACATAATGGGAGGCTACGAGCAGTACTTC. The full variable domain, rest sourced from reference TRBV11-1 and TRBJ2-7, is EAEVAQSPRYKITEKSQAVAFWCDPISGHATLYWYRQILGQGPELLVQFQDESVVDDSQLPKDRFSAERLKGVDSTLKIQPAELGDSAMYLCASSHIMGGYEQYFGPGTRLTVT.

The chain carries TRBV30 and TRBJ1-6, with D unresolved. Trimming stripped 5 bases from V and 6 bases from J, with 14 bases between. Germline CDR1 and CDR2: GTSNPN and SVGIG (reference sequence). The CDR3 runs 14 residues. The CDR3 loop reads CAWSQNRGNSPLHF. CDR3 sequence (DNA): TGTGCCTGGTCACAGAATCGGGGTAATTCACCCCTCCACTTT. Complete variable domain (other parts from reference TRBV30 and TRBJ1-6): SQTIHQWPATLVQPVGSPLSLECTVEGTSNPNLYWYRQAAGRGLQLLFYSVGIGQISSEVPQNLSASRPQDRQFILSSKKLLLSDSGFYLCAWSQNRGNSPLHFGNGTRLTVT.

V and J are TRBV6-4 and TRBJ2-3; tentative D call: TRBD2 (5 bases). V gave up 2 bases and J gave up 4 bases, with 13 bases separating them. The germline gives CDR1 MRHNA, CDR2 SNTAGT. The CDR3 has 15 residues. In DNA, the CDR3 is TGTGCCAGCAGTGACCCCCGCTCCGGGGCAGATACGCAGTATTTT. Residues: CASSDPRSGADTQYF.

V and J are TRBV10-3 and TRBJ1-3, with 7 bases identical to TRBD1. Trimming removed 4 bases from V and 4 bases from J; junction bases left unmatched: 7. This CDR3 has 15 amino acids. Germline CDR1 and CDR2: ENHRY and SYGVKD. As DNA, the CDR3 is TGTGCCATCAGTGCCAGACAGGGTGCGGGAAACACCATATATTTT. It translates to CAISARQGAGNTIYF.

The genes are TRBV4-2 and TRBJ1-1; TRBD1 might be the D (6 bases). The CDR3 covers 16 residues. V gave up 2 bases and J gave up 0 bases, with 13 bases separating them. CDR1 is LGHNA and CDR2 is YNFKEQ in the germline V gene. CDR3 residues: CASSQRAGAMNTEAFF. CDR3 DNA sequence: TGTGCCAGCAGCCAAAGGGCAGGGGCGATGAACACTGAAGCTTTCTTT.

The chain employs TRBV28 and TRBJ2-7; the D gene is possibly TRBD2 (6 bases). The ends were cut back, 3 bases at V and 2 bases at J, with 14 bases in the middle. This CDR3 is built from 15 residues. CDR1 and CDR2 (germline): MDHEN, SYDVKM. The CDR3: CASSLGIAATYEQYF. CDR3 coding DNA: TGTGCCAGCAGTTTGGGAATAGCGGCTACCTACGAGCAGTACTTC.

V is TRBV7-3 and J is TRBJ2-1, with TRBD1 as a possible D gene (6 bases). V was trimmed by 5 bases and J by 4 bases, leaving 12 bases between them. The CDR3 runs to 14 residues. Germline CDR1 SGHTA, CDR2 FQGTGA. The CDR3 nucleotides read TGTGCCAGCAGCGAGGACAGTTTATACAATGAGCAGTTCTTC. Protein: CASSEDSLYNEQFF.

The CDR3 protein is CASSLGSRSYGYTF. The DNA for the CDR3 is TGTGCCAGCAGTCTAGGTTCCCGGTCCTATGGCTACACCTTC. The rearrangement uses TRBV6-6 and TRBJ1-2; unclear D gene. V was shortened by 5 bases and J by 4 bases, with 14 bases between the two germline ends. Germline assignment: CDR1 MNHNY and CDR2 SVGAGI (reference sequence). This CDR3 has 14 amino acids.

The V call is TRBV28, the J call TRBJ2-7; the match to TRBD1 covers 7 bases. The CDR3 length is 17 residues. The germline V gene encodes CDR1 MDHEN and CDR2 SYDVKM. The ends lost 1 base at V and 3 bases at J; junction bases unmatched: 12. As DNA, the CDR3 is TGTGCCAGCAGTTTATTAGGATCGGGGACAGCTATCTACGAGCAGTACTTC. Translation: CASSLLGSGTAIYEQYF.